This TCR beta chain was identified in a study of shared clonotypes between healthy human individuals. Study at large: Per donor, CD8 memory used one plate, CD8 naive used two, CD4 memory used three and CD4 naive used three.

Clones were sequenced by immunoSEQ multiplex PCR, and TCRdb holds only the in-frame ones, with some missing. The sample holds about 2.3 million clones, approximately 95% seen once. Germline V gene sequence: CDR1 ENHRY, CDR2 SYGVKD. V lost 2 bases and J lost 7, with 15 bases in between. CDR3 length: 14 residues. As concerns this clone: No antigen is known for it.

Notes on the study in general: Memory subsets generally showed lower estimated richness than naive subsets. Rarefaction revealed incomplete sorted-subset sequencing despite large depth.

The sample was naive CD4+ T cells from PBMCs. Subset meaning: CD45RA+ positively selected. This chain connects TRBV10-3 to TRBJ2-7; D remains ambiguous. This TCR derives from a man aged 18 to 30 in good health. Some clones in this sample may be carry-over from other donors' samples. The CDR3 protein is CAISEASRAGEQYF. The CDR3 nucleotides are TGTGCCATCAGTGAGGCCAGCCGGGCCGGGGAGCAGTACTTC.